Presented here are 5 T cell receptor beta chains from one specimen sequenced in a study of metastatic and nonmetastatic thyroid tumors (dated by TCRdb to the early 2020s). To prepare the library, PCR was applied. TCRdb records Illumina HiSeq 4000 as the sequencer. The public reads were quality trimmed at Q25 with fastp and then assembled into clones with MiXCR by TCRdb, keeping productive beta chains. In all, the sample holds roughly 58,000 clones, and just over 4% of those were seen once. Together, the top ten hold approximately 20% of the sample. No patient had received any treatment before thyroid surgery. Source material: blood. The source is a female donor with papillary thyroid cancer or a benign thyroid nodule (not recorded which). Some clones in this sample may be carry-over from other donors' samples.

As regards this clone: One base away lies a much larger clone, so this may be a sequencing read error. The J gene is TRBJ1-1, the V gene TRBV7-8; D is perhaps TRBD1 (6 bases). Looked up from germline, CDR1 is SGHVS and CDR2 is FQNEAQ. Trimming removed 5 bases at V and 5 bases at J, with 12 bases between. The CDR3 spans 13 residues. CDR3 in DNA: TGTGCCAGCAGCCCGAAGACAGGAACTGAAGCTTTCTTT. Its protein is CASSPKTGTEAFF.

This clone was counted a few times. A much larger clonotype is one base distant, so this may be a read error. Other nucleotide sequences in the sample specify the same CDR3. The CDR3 region is CSASQGAGEKLFF. In DNA form, the CDR3 reads TGCAGTGCTAGCCAGGGGGCGGGGGAAAAACTTTTTTTT. The chain employs TRBV20-1 and TRBJ1-4; 8 nucleotides align to TRBD1. In germline, CDR1 is DFQATT, CDR2 SNEGSKA (reference sequence). This CDR3 region has 13 residues.

This clone was recorded at least ten times. The V gene is TRBV6-1, the J gene TRBJ1-2; 9 bases map to TRBD1. Germline V gene sequence: CDR1 MNHNS, CDR2 SASEGT. The CDR3 runs to 17 residues. V shed 5 bases and J 4 bases; nucleotides not matched to a gene: 14. The DNA for the CDR3 is TGTGCCAGCAGTTACCGACGCTCGGGACAGGGAGCCTATGGCTACACCTTC. This sequence encodes CASSYRRSGQGAYGYTF.

This clone was counted many times. The chain employs TRBV10-3 and TRBJ1-1; possible D gene TRBD1, 5 bases. The CDR3 runs to 15 residues. The V end lost 3 bases, the J end lost 3 bases, and 14 bases lay between the germline ends. Germline V gives CDR1 ENHRY, CDR2 SYGVKD. The chain's CDR3 is CAISDGGHGDTEAFF. The CDR3 nucleotides are TGTGCCATCAGTGACGGAGGACACGGAGACACTGAAGCTTTCTTT.

This clone was counted ten times or more. V usage is TRBV6-1 and J usage is TRBJ2-7; 8 bases are shared with TRBD1. CDR3 length equals 13 residues. Germline V gene sequence: CDR1 MNHNS, CDR2 SASEGT. V lost 5 bases, J lost 2 bases, and 2 bases stayed unmatched. This chain's CDR3 is CASSLDRAYEQYF. In DNA, the CDR3 is TGTGCCAGCAGTTTGGACAGGGCCTACGAGCAGTACTTC.